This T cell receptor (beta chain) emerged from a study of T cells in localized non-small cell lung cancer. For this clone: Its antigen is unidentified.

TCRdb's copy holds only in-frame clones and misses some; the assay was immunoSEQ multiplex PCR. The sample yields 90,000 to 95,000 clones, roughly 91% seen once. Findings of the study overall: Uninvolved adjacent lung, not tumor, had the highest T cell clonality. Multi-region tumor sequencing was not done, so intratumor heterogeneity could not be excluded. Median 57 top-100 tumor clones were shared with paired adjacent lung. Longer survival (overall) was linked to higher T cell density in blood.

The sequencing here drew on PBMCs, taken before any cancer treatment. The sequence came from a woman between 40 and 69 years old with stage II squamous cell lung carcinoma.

DNA for the CDR3: TGCGCCAGCAGCGGACGGACGGAGGGAAAAGCTTTCTTT. Protein product: CASSGRTEGKAFF. The chain couples TRBV5-1 to TRBJ1-1; D remains ambiguous. Germline V gene lookup returns CDR1 SGHRS and CDR2 YFSETQ. This CDR3 has 13 residues. Trimming removed 4 bases at V and 9 bases at J, with 16 bases between. Drawing the rest from reference TRBV5-1 and TRBJ1-1, the complete variable domain is KAGVTQTPRYLIKTRGQQVTLSCSPISGHRSVSWYQQTPGQGLQFLFEYFSETQRNKGNFPGRFSGRQFSNSRSEMNVSTLELGDSALYLCASSGRTEGKAFFGQGTRLTVV.